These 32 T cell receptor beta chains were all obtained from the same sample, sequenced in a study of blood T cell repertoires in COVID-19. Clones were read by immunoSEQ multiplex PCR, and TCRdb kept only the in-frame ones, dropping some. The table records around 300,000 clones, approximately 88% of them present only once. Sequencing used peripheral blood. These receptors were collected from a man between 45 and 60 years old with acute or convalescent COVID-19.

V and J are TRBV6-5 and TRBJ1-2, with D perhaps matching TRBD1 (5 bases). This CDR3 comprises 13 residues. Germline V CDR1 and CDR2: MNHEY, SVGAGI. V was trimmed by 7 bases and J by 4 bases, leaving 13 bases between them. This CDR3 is CASTRQPPYGYTF. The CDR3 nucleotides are TGTGCCAGCACCCGACAGCCACCCTATGGCTACACCTTC.

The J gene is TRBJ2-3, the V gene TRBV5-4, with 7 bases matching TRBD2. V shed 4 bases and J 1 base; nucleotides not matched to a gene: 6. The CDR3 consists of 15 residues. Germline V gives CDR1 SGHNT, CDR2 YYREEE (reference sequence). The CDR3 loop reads CASSPIGGGTDTQYF. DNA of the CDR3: TGTGCCAGCAGCCCCATTGGGGGGGGCACAGATACGCAGTATTTT.

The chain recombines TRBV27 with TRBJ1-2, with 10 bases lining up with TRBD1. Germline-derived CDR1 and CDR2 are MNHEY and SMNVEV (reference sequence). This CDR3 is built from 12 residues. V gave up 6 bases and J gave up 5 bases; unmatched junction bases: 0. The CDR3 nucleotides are TGTGCCAGCAGGGACAGGGGGTATGGCTACACCTTC. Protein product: CASRDRGYGYTF.

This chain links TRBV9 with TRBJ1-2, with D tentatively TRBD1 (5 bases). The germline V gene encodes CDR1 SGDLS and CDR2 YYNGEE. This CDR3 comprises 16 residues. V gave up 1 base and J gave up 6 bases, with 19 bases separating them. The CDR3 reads CASSVMGTGLPNGYTF. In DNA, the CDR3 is TGTGCCAGCAGCGTAATGGGAACAGGCCTCCCCAATGGCTACACCTTC.

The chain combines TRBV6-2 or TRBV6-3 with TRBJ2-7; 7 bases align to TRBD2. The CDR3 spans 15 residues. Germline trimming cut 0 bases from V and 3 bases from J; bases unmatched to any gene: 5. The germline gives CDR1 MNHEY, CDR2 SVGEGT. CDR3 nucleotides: TGTGCCAGCAGTTACTCTTCCGCGGGGGTCTACGAGCAGTACTTC. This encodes CASSYSSAGVYEQYF.

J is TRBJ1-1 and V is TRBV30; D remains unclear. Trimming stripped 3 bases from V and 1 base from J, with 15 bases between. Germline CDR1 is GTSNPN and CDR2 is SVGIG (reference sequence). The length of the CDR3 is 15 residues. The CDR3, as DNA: TGTGCCTGGAGGTACCCGGCAGGCTGGAACACTGAAGCTTTCTTT. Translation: CAWRYPAGWNTEAFF. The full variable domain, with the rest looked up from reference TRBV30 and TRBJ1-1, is SQTIHQWPATLVQPVGSPLSLECTVEGTSNPNLYWYRQAAGRGLQLLFYSVGIGQISSEVPQNLSASRPQDRQFILSSKKLLLSDSGFYLCAWRYPAGWNTEAFFGQGTRLTVV.

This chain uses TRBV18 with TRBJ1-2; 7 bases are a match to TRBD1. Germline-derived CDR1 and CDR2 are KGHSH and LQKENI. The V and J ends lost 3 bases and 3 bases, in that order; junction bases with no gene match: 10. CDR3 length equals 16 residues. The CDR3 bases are TGTGCCAGCTCACCTATAGCAAGGACAGGCTACTATGGCTACACCTTC. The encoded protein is CASSPIARTGYYGYTF.

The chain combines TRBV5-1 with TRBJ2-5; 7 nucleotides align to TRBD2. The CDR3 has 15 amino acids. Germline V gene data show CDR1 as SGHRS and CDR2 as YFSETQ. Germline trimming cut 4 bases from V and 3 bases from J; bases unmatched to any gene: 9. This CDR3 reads CASSTRDYRKETQYF. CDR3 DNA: TGCGCCAGCAGCACTCGGGACTATAGGAAAGAGACCCAGTACTTC.

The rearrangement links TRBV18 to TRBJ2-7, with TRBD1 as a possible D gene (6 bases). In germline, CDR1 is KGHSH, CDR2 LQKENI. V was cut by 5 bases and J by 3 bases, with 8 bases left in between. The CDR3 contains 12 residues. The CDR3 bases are TGTGCCAGCTCAGGGGGCCGCTACGAGCAGTACTTC. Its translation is CASSGGRYEQYF.

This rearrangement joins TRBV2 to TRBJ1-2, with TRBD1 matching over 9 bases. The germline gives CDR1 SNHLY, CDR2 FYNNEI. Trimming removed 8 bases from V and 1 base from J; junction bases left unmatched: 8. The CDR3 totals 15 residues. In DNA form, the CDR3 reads TGTGCCAGCGGCCGGGACAGGGTGGTTAACTATGGCTACACCTTC. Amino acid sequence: CASGRDRVVNYGYTF. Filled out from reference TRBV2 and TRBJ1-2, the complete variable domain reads EPEVTQTPSHQVTQMGQEVILRCVPISNHLYFYWYRQILGQKVEFLVSFYNNEISEKSEIFDDQFSVERPDGSNFTLKIRSTKLEDSAMYFCASGRDRVVNYGYTFGSGTRLTVV.

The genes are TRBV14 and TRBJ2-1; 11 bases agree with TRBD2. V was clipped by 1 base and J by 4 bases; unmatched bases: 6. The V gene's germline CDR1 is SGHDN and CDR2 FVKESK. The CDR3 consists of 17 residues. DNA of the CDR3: TGTGCCAGCAGCCAAGGCCATCTAGCGGGGGGATACAATGAGCAGTTCTTC. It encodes CASSQGHLAGGYNEQFF.

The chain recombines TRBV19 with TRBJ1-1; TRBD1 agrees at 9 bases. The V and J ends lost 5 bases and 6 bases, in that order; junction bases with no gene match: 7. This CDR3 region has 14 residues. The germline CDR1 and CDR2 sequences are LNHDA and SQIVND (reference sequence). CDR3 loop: CASSSGTGKSEAFF. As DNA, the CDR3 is TGTGCCAGTAGTTCCGGGACAGGGAAATCTGAAGCTTTCTTT. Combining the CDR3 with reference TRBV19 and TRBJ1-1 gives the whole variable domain DGGITQSPKYLFRKEGQNVTLSCEQNLNHDAMYWYRQDPGQGLRLIYYSQIVNDFQKGDIAEGYSVSREKKESFPLTVTSAQKNPTAFYLCASSSGTGKSEAFFGQGTRLTVV.

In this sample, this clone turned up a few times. The CDR3 loop is CASSVAGLAGSETQYF. The CDR3 DNA is TGTGCCAGCAGCGTAGCGGGACTAGCGGGGAGCGAGACCCAGTACTTC. This chain joins TRBV9 and TRBJ2-5, with 13 bases identical to TRBD2. From germline, CDR1 is SGDLS and CDR2 YYNGEE. This CDR3 has 16 residues. V dropped 0 bases and J dropped 5; count of bases not matched to a gene: 4.

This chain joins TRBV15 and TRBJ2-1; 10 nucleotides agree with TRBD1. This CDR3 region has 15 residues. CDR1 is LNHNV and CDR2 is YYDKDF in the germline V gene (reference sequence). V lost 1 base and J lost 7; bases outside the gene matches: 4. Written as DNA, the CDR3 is TGTGCCACCAGCAGAGGACAGGGGGCTGAAAATGAGCAGTTCTTC. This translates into CATSRGQGAENEQFF. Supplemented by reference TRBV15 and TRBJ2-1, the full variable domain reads DAMVIQNPRYQVTQFGKPVTLSCSQTLNHNVMYWYQQKSSQAPKLLFHYYDKDFNNEADTPDNFQSRRPNTSFCFLDIRSPGLGDTAMYLCATSRGQGAENEQFFGPGTRLTVL.

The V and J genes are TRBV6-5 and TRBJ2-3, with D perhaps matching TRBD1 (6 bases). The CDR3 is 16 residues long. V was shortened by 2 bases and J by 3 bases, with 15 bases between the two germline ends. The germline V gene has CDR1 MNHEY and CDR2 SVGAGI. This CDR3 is CASSYAALQGTDTQYF. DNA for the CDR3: TGTGCCAGCAGTTACGCTGCTTTGCAGGGGACAGATACGCAGTATTTT.

In nucleotides, the CDR3 is TGTGCCAGTCGGGGAGGGGTATTCACTGAAGCTTTCTTT. It specifies CASRGGVFTEAFF. This chain connects TRBV19 to TRBJ1-1, with D possibly matching TRBD1 (5 bases). CDR1 and CDR2 (germline): LNHDA, SQIVND (reference sequence). With 8 bases removed from V and 4 bases from J, the gap between germline ends came to 14 bases. The CDR3 is made up of 13 amino acids.

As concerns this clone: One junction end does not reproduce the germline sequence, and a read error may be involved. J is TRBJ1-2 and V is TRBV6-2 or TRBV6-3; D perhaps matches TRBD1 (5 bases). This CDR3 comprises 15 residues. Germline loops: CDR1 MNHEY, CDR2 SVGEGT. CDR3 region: CASSPLVQGKDGYTF. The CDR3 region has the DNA TGTGCCAGCAGCCCCCTGGTCCAGGGAAAGGATGGTTACACCTTC.

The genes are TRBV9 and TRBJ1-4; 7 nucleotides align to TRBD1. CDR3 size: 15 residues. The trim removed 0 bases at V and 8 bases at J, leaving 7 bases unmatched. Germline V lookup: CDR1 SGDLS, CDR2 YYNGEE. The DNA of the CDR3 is TGTGCCAGCAGCGTAGGGACAGGCTGGGGGGAAAAACTGTTTTTT. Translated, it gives CASSVGTGWGEKLFF.

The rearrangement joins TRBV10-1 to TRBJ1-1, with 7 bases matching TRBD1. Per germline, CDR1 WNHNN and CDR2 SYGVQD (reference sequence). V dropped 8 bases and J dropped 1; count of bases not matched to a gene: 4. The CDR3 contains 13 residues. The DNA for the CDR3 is TGCGCCAGCCAAAGACAGGGGAACACTGAAGCTTTCTTT. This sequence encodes CASQRQGNTEAFF.

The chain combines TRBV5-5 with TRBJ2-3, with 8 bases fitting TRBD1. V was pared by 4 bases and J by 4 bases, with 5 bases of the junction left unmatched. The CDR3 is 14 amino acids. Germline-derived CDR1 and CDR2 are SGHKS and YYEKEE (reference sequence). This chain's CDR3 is CASSSRTGPDTQYF. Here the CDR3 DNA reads TGTGCCAGCAGCAGCCGGACAGGGCCAGATACGCAGTATTTT.

The CDR3, as DNA: TGCAGCGTTAGGACTAGCGGGGGGGCCCGGGAGCAGTACTTC. It yields the protein CSVRTSGGAREQYF. The chain uses TRBV29-1 and TRBJ2-7, with TRBD2 matching over 15 bases. V trimming: 5 bases; J trimming: 7 bases; junction bases outside the gene matches: 6. The germline V gene encodes CDR1 SQVTM and CDR2 ANQGSEA. The CDR3 sequence is 14 residues long.

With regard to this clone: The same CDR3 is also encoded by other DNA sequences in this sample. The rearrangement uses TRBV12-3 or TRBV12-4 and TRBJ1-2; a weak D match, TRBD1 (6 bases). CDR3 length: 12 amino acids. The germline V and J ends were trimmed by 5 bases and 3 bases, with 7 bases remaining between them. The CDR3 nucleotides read TGTGCCAGCAGTCCAGGGGACTATGGCTACACCTTC. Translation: CASSPGDYGYTF.

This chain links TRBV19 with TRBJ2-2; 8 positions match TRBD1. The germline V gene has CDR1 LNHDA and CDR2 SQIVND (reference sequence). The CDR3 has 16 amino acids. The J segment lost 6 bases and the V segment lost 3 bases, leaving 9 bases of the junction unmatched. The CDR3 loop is CASSMGTGHQSGELFF. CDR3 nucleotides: TGTGCCAGTAGTATGGGGACAGGCCATCAGTCCGGGGAGCTGTTTTTT.

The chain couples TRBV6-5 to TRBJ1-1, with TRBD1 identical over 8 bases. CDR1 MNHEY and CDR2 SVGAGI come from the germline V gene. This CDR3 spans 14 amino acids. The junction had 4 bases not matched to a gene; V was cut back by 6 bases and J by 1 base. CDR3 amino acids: CASSPGQANTEAFF. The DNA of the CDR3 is TGTGCCAGCAGCCCGGGACAGGCGAACACTGAAGCTTTCTTT.

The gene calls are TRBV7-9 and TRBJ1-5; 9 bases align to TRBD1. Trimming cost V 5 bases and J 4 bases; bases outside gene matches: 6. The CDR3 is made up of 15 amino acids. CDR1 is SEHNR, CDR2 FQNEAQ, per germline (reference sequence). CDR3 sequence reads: CASSPGQGLNQPQHF. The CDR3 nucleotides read TGTGCCAGCAGCCCGGGACAGGGTTTAAATCAGCCCCAGCATTTT.

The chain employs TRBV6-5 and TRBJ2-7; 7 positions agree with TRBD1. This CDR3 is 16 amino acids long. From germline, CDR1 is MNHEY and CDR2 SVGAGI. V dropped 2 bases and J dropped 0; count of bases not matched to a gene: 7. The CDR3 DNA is TGTGCCAGCAGTTACACAGGGGCCTTTTCCTCCTACGAGCAGTACTTC. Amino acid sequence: CASSYTGAFSSYEQYF.

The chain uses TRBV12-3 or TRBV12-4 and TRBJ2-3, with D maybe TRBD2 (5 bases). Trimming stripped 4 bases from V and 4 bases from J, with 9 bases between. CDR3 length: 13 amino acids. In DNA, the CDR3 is TGTGCCAGCAGTTCCCGACTATCAGATACGCAGTATTTT. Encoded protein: CASSSRLSDTQYF.

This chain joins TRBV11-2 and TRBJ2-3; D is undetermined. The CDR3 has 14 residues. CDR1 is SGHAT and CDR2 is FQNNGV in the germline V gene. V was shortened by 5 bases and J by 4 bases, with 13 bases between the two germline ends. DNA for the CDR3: TGTGCCAGCAGCCAAATGATACTGGCAGATACGCAGTATTTT. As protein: CASSQMILADTQYF. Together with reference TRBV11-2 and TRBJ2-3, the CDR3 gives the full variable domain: EAGVAQSPRYKIIEKRQSVAFWCNPISGHATLYWYQQILGQGPKLLIQFQNNGVVDDSQLPKDRFSAERLKGVDSTLKIQPAKLEDSAVYLCASSQMILADTQYFGPGTRLTVL.

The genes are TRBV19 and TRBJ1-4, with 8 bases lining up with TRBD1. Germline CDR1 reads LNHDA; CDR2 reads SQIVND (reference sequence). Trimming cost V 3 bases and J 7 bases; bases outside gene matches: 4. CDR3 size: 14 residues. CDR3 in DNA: TGTGCCAGTAGTATTACAGGGGGGCGTGAAAAACTGTTTTTT. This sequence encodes CASSITGGREKLFF.

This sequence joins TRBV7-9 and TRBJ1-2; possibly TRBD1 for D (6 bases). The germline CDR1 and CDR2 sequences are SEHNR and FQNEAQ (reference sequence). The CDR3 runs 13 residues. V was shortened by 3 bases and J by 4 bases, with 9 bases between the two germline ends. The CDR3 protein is CASSFGQLYGYTF. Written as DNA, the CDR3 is TGTGCCAGCAGCTTTGGACAGCTCTATGGCTACACCTTC.

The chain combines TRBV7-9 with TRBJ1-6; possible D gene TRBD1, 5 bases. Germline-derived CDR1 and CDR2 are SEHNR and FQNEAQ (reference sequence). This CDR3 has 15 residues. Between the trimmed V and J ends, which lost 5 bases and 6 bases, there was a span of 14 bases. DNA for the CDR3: TGTGCCAGCAGCACCGCCGGGACTCTTAATTCACCCCTCCACTTT. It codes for CASSTAGTLNSPLHF.

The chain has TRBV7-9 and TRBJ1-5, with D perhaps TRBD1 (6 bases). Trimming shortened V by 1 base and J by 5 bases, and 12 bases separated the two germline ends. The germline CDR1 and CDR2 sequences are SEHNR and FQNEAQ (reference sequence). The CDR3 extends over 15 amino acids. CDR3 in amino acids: CASSLGATGYQPQHF. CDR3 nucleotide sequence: TGTGCCAGCAGCTTAGGCGCGACAGGATATCAGCCCCAGCATTTT.